This entry lists 9 T cell receptor beta chains sequenced from one sample in a study of T cell clones after liver transplantation. The assay was immunoSEQ multiplex PCR, and TCRdb's table has in-frame clones only and misses some. The table records around 120,000 clones, 90% of them present only once. The specimen was CD4+ T cells from blood, collected 12 months after liver transplant. Receptors were obtained from a human patient who received a liver transplant. Some T cells may have originated in the graft donor.

The count of this clone is one. This rearrangement joins TRBV28 to TRBJ2-7, with D tentatively TRBD1 or TRBD2 (5 bases each). Germline CDR1 and CDR2: MDHEN and SYDVKM. Trimming removed 9 bases at V and 4 bases at J, with 19 bases between. The CDR3 is 14 residues long. CDR3 bases: TGTGCCAGTACCGCCGGGACGGAACTTTACGAGCAGTACTTC. Its protein product is CASTAGTELYEQYF.

The chain combines TRBV5-4 with TRBJ1-4; no definite D call. V gave up 3 bases and J gave up 0 bases, with 6 bases separating them. This CDR3 comprises 14 residues. CDR1 and CDR2 from the germline V gene are SGHNT and YYREEE (reference sequence). The CDR3 nucleotides read TGTGCCAGCAGCTCCTTTGCAACTAATGAAAAACTGTTTTTT. Protein product: CASSSFATNEKLFF.

The chain joins TRBV7-2 to TRBJ2-5, with 11 bases matching TRBD2. V trimming: 2 bases; J trimming: 5 bases; junction bases outside the gene matches: 4. The CDR3 runs 15 residues. The V gene's germline CDR1 is SGHTA and CDR2 FQGNSA. CDR3 amino acids: CASSLTSGSAETQYF. CDR3 nucleotide sequence: TGTGCCAGCAGCTTAACTAGCGGGAGTGCGGAGACCCAGTACTTC.

The chain carries TRBV28 and TRBJ2-7; 8 nucleotides line up with TRBD1. Per the germline V gene, CDR1 is MDHEN and CDR2 is SYDVKM. Losses at the gene ends were 6 bases for V and 3 bases for J; bases not matched to a gene: 10. CDR3 length: 15 residues. The chain's CDR3 is CASSSPRTGRYEQYF. The CDR3 nucleotides read TGTGCCAGCAGCTCCCCTAGGACAGGGCGCTACGAGCAGTACTTC.

Only one count was recorded for this clone. The chain has TRBV7-3 and TRBJ2-3; 15 bases fit TRBD2. This CDR3 has 17 residues. J lost 6 bases, V lost 5 bases, and 9 bases had no gene match. Germline V gene sequence: CDR1 SGHTA, CDR2 FQGTGA. Written as DNA, the CDR3 is TGTGCCAGCAGCCCCATAGGGACTAGCGGGAGGACCGATACGCAGTATTTT. This gives the protein CASSPIGTSGRTDTQYF.

J is TRBJ2-3 and V is TRBV9; no clear D gene. The length of the CDR3 is 13 residues. Germline V gene sequence: CDR1 SGDLS, CDR2 YYNGEE. The V and J ends lost 0 bases and 2 bases respectively, with 4 bases between them. CDR3 sequence reads: CASSVGDTDTQYF. The CDR3 DNA is TGTGCCAGCAGCGTAGGGGACACAGATACGCAGTATTTT.

The J gene is TRBJ2-1, the V gene TRBV11-1, with TRBD2 matching over 8 bases. This CDR3 spans 14 amino acids. Germline V gene lookup returns CDR1 SGHAT and CDR2 FQDESV (reference sequence). J lost 6 bases, V lost 10 bases, and 11 bases had no gene match. The CDR3 nucleotides are TGTGCCACCCGAAGCGGGAGCATCCCCAATGAGCAGTTCTTC. Protein sequence: CATRSGSIPNEQFF.

The V gene is TRBV5-1, the J gene TRBJ2-3; 14 positions match TRBD2. The CDR3 is made up of 16 amino acids. After removal of 3 bases from V and 3 bases from J, the junction contained 3 bases not matched to a gene. Germline values: CDR1 SGHRS, CDR2 YFSETQ. The CDR3 DNA follows: TGCGCCAGCAGCTGGGGACTAGCGGGGGCGACAGATACGCAGTATTTT. Its translation: CASSWGLAGATDTQYF.

J is TRBJ2-3 and V is TRBV7-2; D is uncertain. Trimming cost V 1 base and J 8 bases, with 10 bases left between them. The CDR3 is 13 residues long. CDR1 is SGHTA and CDR2 is FQGNSA in the germline V gene. The CDR3: CASSLEAAGTQYF. The CDR3 DNA reads as TGTGCCAGCAGCTTAGAAGCCGCCGGTACGCAGTATTTT.